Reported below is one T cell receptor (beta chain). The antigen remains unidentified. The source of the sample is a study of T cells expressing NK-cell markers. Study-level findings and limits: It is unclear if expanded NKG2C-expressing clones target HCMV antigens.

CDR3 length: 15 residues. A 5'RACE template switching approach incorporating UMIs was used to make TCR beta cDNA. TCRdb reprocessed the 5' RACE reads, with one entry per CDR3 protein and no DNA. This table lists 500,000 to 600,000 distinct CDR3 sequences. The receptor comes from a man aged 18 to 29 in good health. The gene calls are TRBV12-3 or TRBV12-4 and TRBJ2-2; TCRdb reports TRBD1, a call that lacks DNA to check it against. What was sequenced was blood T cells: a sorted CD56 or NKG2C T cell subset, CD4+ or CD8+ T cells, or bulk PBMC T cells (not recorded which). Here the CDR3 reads CASTVLGQSTGELFF.